A selection of T cell receptor beta chains follows, all from one sample in a study of cytomegalovirus exposure and HLA in healthy donors. The data were produced by immunoSEQ multiplex PCR, yet TCRdb's version contains in-frame clones alone and is incomplete. The sample has fewer than 250,000 clones. Material for sequencing was PBMCs. Receptors were obtained from a woman in her 30s in good health and CMV-seropositive. Each CDR3 is given with its conserved first and last residue. A D gene is named only where the DNA matches it firmly.

D gene	V gene	J gene	CDR3 protein	CDR3 DNA
TRBD2	TRBV13	TRBJ2-7	CASSLASGRFYEQYF	TGTGCCAGCAGCTTAGCTAGCGGGAGATTCTACGAGCAGTACTTC
-	TRBV11-2	TRBJ1-3	CASSLEELNTIYF	TGTGCCAGCAGCTTAGAGGAGTTAAACACCATATATTTT
TRBD2	TRBV6-4	TRBJ2-1	CASSDRAGSAYNEQFF	TGTGCCAGCAGTGACAGAGCGGGATCGGCCTACAATGAGCAGTTCTTC
-	TRBV5-1	TRBJ2-5	CASSYLGGGLGGTQYF	TGCGCCAGCAGCTACCTAGGAGGAGGTCTAGGGGGGACCCAGTACTTC
-	TRBV7-6	TRBJ1-2	CASSLSGTGGYTF	TGTGCCAGCAGCTTGTCTGGTACTGGTGGCTACACCTTC
TRBD1	TRBV18	TRBJ1-1	CASSPQQGGETEAFF	TGTGCCAGCTCACCACAACAGGGGGGTGAGACTGAAGCTTTCTTT
-	TRBV5-1	TRBJ1-1	CASSLVGGRSTEAFF	TGCGCCAGCAGCTTGGTTGGGGGCCGGAGCACTGAAGCTTTCTTT
TRBD1	TRBV5-4	TRBJ1-1	CASGAQDRGRTEAFF	TGTGCCAGCGGGGCCCAGGACAGGGGGAGAACTGAAGCTTTCTTT
-	TRBV6-1	TRBJ1-2	CASSPGWYGYTF	TGTGCCAGCAGCCCCGGGTGGTATGGCTACACCTTC
-	TRBV19	TRBJ2-2	CASSIPNGGSYTGELFF	TGTGCCAGTAGTATCCCTAATGGGGGGTCTTACACCGGGGAGCTGTTTTTT
TRBD2	TRBV6-6	TRBJ2-5	CASSYSGLAGEETQYF	TGTGCCAGCAGTTACTCTGGACTGGCGGGAGAAGAGACCCAGTACTTC
TRBD1	TRBV9	TRBJ1-2	CASSVADGQGRYGYTF	TGTGCCAGCAGCGTAGCTGATGGACAGGGCCGGTATGGCTACACCTTC
-	TRBV29-1	TRBJ1-1	CSVERGNTEAFF	TGCAGCGTTGAACGGGGGAACACTGAAGCTTTCTTT
TRBD2	TRBV15	TRBJ2-1	CATREGPANEQFF	TGTGCCACCCGGGAGGGGCCGGCTAATGAGCAGTTCTTC
TRBD1	TRBV6-1	TRBJ1-1	CASSGTGTEAFF	TGTGCCAGCAGTGGGACAGGCACTGAAGCTTTCTTT
TRBD1	TRBV7-2	TRBJ1-1	CASSRTGQGHTEAFF	TGTGCCAGCAGCCGAACGGGACAGGGGCACACTGAAGCTTTCTTT
TRBD2	TRBV19	TRBJ2-3	CASSLAGGQDTQYF	TGTGCCAGTAGCCTAGCGGGAGGGCAAGATACGCAGTATTTT
TRBD1	TRBV29-1	TRBJ1-2	CSVGDRGNYGYTF	TGCAGCGTGGGGGACAGGGGAAACTATGGCTACACCTTC
TRBD2	TRBV4-3	TRBJ2-1	CASSQGTSKYNEQFF	TGCGCCAGCAGCCAAGGGACTAGCAAATACAATGAGCAGTTCTTC
TRBD2	TRBV7-2	TRBJ2-5	CASSSSAGSQETQYF	TGTGCCAGCAGCTCTTCAGCGGGAAGTCAAGAGACCCAGTACTTC
-	TRBV7-9	TRBJ1-1	CASSPYRAQNTEAFF	TGTGCCAGCAGCCCATACAGGGCCCAGAACACTGAAGCTTTCTTT
TRBD2	TRBV4-1	TRBJ2-7	CASSQDRTSGGDYEQYF	TGCGCCAGCAGCCAAGATCGGACTAGCGGGGGAGACTACGAGCAGTACTTC
-	TRBV10-3	TRBJ2-7	CAISAGAGRRNYEQYF	TGTGCCATCAGTGCAGGCGCGGGACGAAGAAACTACGAGCAGTACTTC
-	TRBV27	TRBJ1-6	CASSLGQPGSSYNSPLHF	TGTGCCAGCAGTTTAGGGCAGCCAGGAAGCTCCTATAATTCACCCCTCCACTTT
-	TRBV30	TRBJ2-5	CAWSISRPGETQYF	TGTGCCTGGAGTATATCTAGGCCAGGGGAGACCCAGTACTTC
-	TRBV27	TRBJ1-5	CASKDRGGWQPQHF	TGTGCCAGCAAGGACCGTGGGGGCTGGCAGCCCCAGCATTTT
-	TRBV5-4	TRBJ2-7	CASSLQIPGNYEQYF	TGTGCCAGCAGCTTGCAGATTCCGGGAAACTACGAGCAGTACTTC
-	TRBV6-5	TRBJ1-2	CASSWGLAGRPYGYTF	TGTGCCAGCAGTTGGGGTCTTGCGGGGCGCCCCTATGGCTACACCTTC
-	TRBV6-5	TRBJ1-1	CASRRHPNTEAFF	TGTGCCAGCAGGCGACACCCGAACACTGAAGCTTTCTTT
-	TRBV2	TRBJ1-2	CASSVDGVGYGYTF	TGTGCCAGCAGTGTGGACGGGGTGGGGTATGGCTACACCTTC
TRBD1	TRBV19	TRBJ2-1	CASSPGQLYNEQFF	TGTGCCAGTAGCCCGGGACAGCTTTACAATGAGCAGTTCTTC
TRBD1	TRBV7-2	TRBJ1-5	CASSLGWTGRDSNQPQHF	TGTGCCAGCAGCTTAGGATGGACAGGGAGGGACAGCAATCAGCCCCAGCATTTT
TRBD2	TRBV6-5	TRBJ2-1	CASSYSGGLPYEQFF	TGTGCCAGCAGTTATAGCGGGGGCCTCCCCTATGAGCAGTTCTTC
-	TRBV5-1	TRBJ1-1	CASSLARGFLGRAFF	TGCGCCAGCAGCTTGGCCAGGGGCTTTTTAGGGAGAGCTTTCTTT
-	TRBV7-8	TRBJ2-5	CASSLGRLETQYF	TGTGCCAGCAGCCTCGGCCGACTAGAGACCCAGTACTTC
-	TRBV28	TRBJ2-5	CASSTDKETQYF	TGTGCCAGCAGCACAGATAAAGAGACCCAGTACTTC
-	TRBV28	TRBJ1-5	CASSLFPDRSNQPQHF	TGTGCCAGCAGCCTCTTTCCCGACAGATCTAATCAGCCCCAGCATTTT
TRBD1	TRBV6-1	TRBJ2-7	CASSESGGSYEQYF	TGTGCCAGCAGTGAGTCAGGGGGCTCCTACGAGCAGTACTTC
-	TRBV2	TRBJ1-2	CASSELTGGYGYTF	TGTGCCAGCAGTGAATTGACGGGAGGGTATGGCTACACCTTC
TRBD1	TRBV27	TRBJ2-6	CASTRDRPESGANVLTF	TGTGCCAGCACCCGGGACAGGCCTGAATCTGGGGCCAACGTCCTGACTTTC
-	TRBV4-3	TRBJ1-1	CASSQDTGTEAFF	TGCGCCAGCAGCCAAGATACGGGGACTGAAGCTTTCTTT
-	TRBV6-5	TRBJ2-7	CASTSTGYEQYF	TGTGCCAGCACCTCAACGGGGTACGAGCAGTACTTC
-	TRBV19	TRBJ2-1	CASSLRSGRFYNEQFF	TGTGCCAGTAGTCTCCGGTCAGGTAGGTTCTACAATGAGCAGTTCTTC
TRBD2	TRBV5-1	TRBJ2-7	CASSMGLAGVHEQYF	TGCGCCAGCAGCATGGGACTAGCGGGAGTGCACGAGCAGTACTTC
-	TRBV7-6	TRBJ1-5	CASSPRQSNQPQHF	TGTGCCAGCAGCCCCCGACAGAGCAATCAGCCCCAGCATTTT
-	TRBV6-6	TRBJ1-2	CASSHRVPNYGYTF	TGTGCCAGCAGTCACAGGGTCCCTAACTATGGCTACACCTTC
TRBD1	TRBV4-1	TRBJ2-2	CASSHPTGLTGELFF	TGCGCCAGCAGCCACCCGACAGGGTTGACCGGGGAGCTGTTTTTT
-	TRBV28	TRBJ1-1	CASSSPLQGKNTEAFF	TGTGCCAGCAGTTCTCCCCTACAGGGTAAGAACACTGAAGCTTTCTTT
TRBD1	TRBV27	TRBJ2-2	CASSFITGGAHTGELFF	TGTGCCAGCAGTTTTATCACAGGGGGCGCCCACACCGGGGAGCTGTTTTTT
TRBD1	TRBV30	TRBJ2-1	CAWSAGTGGNEQFF	TGTGCCTGGAGCGCCGGGACAGGGGGCAATGAGCAGTTCTTC